These 25 T cell receptor beta chains originate from one sample sequenced in a study of cytomegalovirus exposure and HLA in healthy donors. In the PCR, 60 Vbeta and 13 Jbeta primers were used. The assay was immunoSEQ multiplex PCR, and TCRdb's table has in-frame clones only and misses some. The table records roughly 180,000 clones, approximately 88% of them present only once. The sequenced sample was PBMCs. The receptors were gathered from a man in his thirties or forties in good health and CMV-seronegative.

The table lists this clone with a count of one. The chain employs TRBV2 and TRBJ2-6; TRBD1 aligns across 7 bases. CDR1 is SNHLY and CDR2 is FYNNEI in the germline V gene. The CDR3 has 15 amino acids. V was pared by 6 bases and J by 1 base, with 3 bases of the junction left unmatched. This CDR3 is CASRTGLSGANVLTF. DNA for the CDR3: TGTGCCAGCAGGACAGGGTTGTCTGGGGCCAACGTCCTGACTTTC.

The gene calls are TRBV19 and TRBJ2-1, with D tentatively TRBD2 (6 bases). Looked up from germline, CDR1 is LNHDA and CDR2 is SQIVND (reference sequence). The CDR3 sequence is 14 residues long. V was pared by 6 bases and J by 9 bases, with 18 bases between. The CDR3 sequence: CASRSLDGRGEQFF. CDR3 nucleotides: TGTGCCAGTAGGAGCCTAGACGGGAGAGGTGAGCAGTTCTTC.

This rearrangement joins TRBV27 to TRBJ2-1; no reliable D call. The CDR3 spans 14 residues. Germline V lookup: CDR1 MNHEY, CDR2 SMNVEV (reference sequence). The V gene lost 6 bases and the J gene lost 3 bases, with 12 bases spanning the gap. The DNA for the CDR3 is TGTGCCAGCAGCCTGACTCCCGACTACAATGAGCAGTTCTTC. It yields the protein CASSLTPDYNEQFF.

This clone was counted once. The chain joins TRBV11-2 to TRBJ2-7; TRBD1 aligns across 7 bases. Germline CDR1 reads SGHAT; CDR2 reads FQNNGV. The CDR3 runs to 15 residues. J was trimmed by 9 bases and V by 1 base; bases with no gene match: 12. The CDR3 sequence is CASSLGQGVIRAQYF. The CDR3 DNA reads as TGTGCCAGCAGCTTAGGGCAGGGGGTTATACGAGCGCAGTACTTC.

The chain carries TRBV5-1 and TRBJ1-2; 7 bases line up with TRBD1. Trimming at V came to 4 bases and at J to 0 bases, leaving 9 bases not matched to a gene. Germline V gene data show CDR1 as SGHRS and CDR2 as YFSETQ. The CDR3 totals 16 residues. Here the CDR3 DNA reads TGCGCCAGCAGCCCCGGAGGGGACAGATCTAACTATGGCTACACCTTC. It codes for CASSPGGDRSNYGYTF.

The chain joins TRBV11-3 to TRBJ2-2, with D possibly being TRBD2 (6 bases). V was trimmed by 3 bases and J by 5 bases, leaving 7 bases between them. CDR1 and CDR2 from the germline V gene are SGHNT and YENEEA. The CDR3 covers 13 residues. The CDR3 DNA follows: TGTGCCAGCAGCTTGGAGGGGACCGGGGAGCTGTTTTTT. The encoded protein is CASSLEGTGELFF.

The chain links TRBV9 to TRBJ2-3; D is possibly TRBD2 (6 bases). CDR1 SGDLS and CDR2 YYNGEE come from the germline V gene. The CDR3 is made up of 16 amino acids. Trimming removed 0 bases at V and 4 bases at J, with 15 bases between. The CDR3 DNA reads as TGTGCCAGCAGCGTAGGAGGAGGGAGTGGGGCAGATACGCAGTATTTT. This encodes CASSVGGGSGADTQYF.

The V gene is TRBV18, the J gene TRBJ1-3, with 8 bases lining up with TRBD1. Germline V CDR1 and CDR2: KGHSH, LQKENI. There are 14 residues in the CDR3. The ends lost 2 bases at V and 3 bases at J; junction bases unmatched: 0. The CDR3: CASSPGQGGNTIYF. The DNA of the CDR3 is TGTGCCAGCTCACCAGGACAGGGTGGAAACACCATATATTTT.

The chain links TRBV10-3 to TRBJ2-3; TRBD1 matches 8 bases. Germline assignment: CDR1 ENHRY and CDR2 SYGVKD. CDR3 length equals 15 residues. V trimming: 3 bases; J trimming: 3 bases; junction bases outside the gene matches: 5. CDR3 in amino acids: CAISDDRGGTDTQYF. The CDR3 DNA is TGTGCCATCAGTGATGACAGGGGCGGGACAGATACGCAGTATTTT.

The V gene is TRBV13, the J gene TRBJ2-3; D is unresolved. CDR1 is PRHDT and CDR2 is FYEKMQ in the germline V gene (reference sequence). The CDR3 is made up of 13 amino acids. Trimming took 2 bases from V and 4 from J, leaving 7 bases between them. CDR3 in amino acids: CASSLFSSDTQYF. DNA for the CDR3: TGTGCCAGCAGCTTATTTAGCTCAGATACGCAGTATTTT. Drawing the rest from reference TRBV13 and TRBJ2-3, the complete variable domain is AAGVIQSPRHLIKEKRETATLKCYPIPRHDTVYWYQQGPGQDPQFLISFYEKMQSDKGSIPDRFSAQQFSDYHSELNMSSLELGDSALYFCASSLFSSDTQYFGPGTRLTVL.

The J gene is TRBJ2-1, the V gene TRBV7-6; D might be TRBD2 (6 bases). Per the germline V gene, CDR1 is SGHVS and CDR2 is FNYEAQ. The CDR3 has 12 residues. V was cut by 5 bases and J by 10 bases, with 12 bases left in between. Written as DNA, the CDR3 is TGTGCCAGCAGCCACGGACTAACAGAGCAGTTCTTC. Translated, it gives CASSHGLTEQFF.

The V call is TRBV5-6, the J call TRBJ2-7; 7 bases fit TRBD2. Trimming took 4 bases from V and 4 from J; bases not matched to a gene: 8. Germline values: CDR1 SGHDT, CDR2 YYEEEE. The CDR3 has 14 amino acids. The CDR3: CASSLGGPVYEQYF. Written as DNA, the CDR3 is TGTGCCAGCAGCCTGGGAGGGCCCGTTTACGAGCAGTACTTC.

This clone showed up just once. This chain joins TRBV11-3 and TRBJ2-6, with D possibly matching TRBD1 (6 bases). Trimming removed 3 bases from V and 1 base from J, with 16 bases in between. Per the germline V gene, CDR1 is SGHNT and CDR2 is YENEEA. The CDR3 covers 18 residues. In DNA, the CDR3 is TGTGCCAGCAGCTTCCTTAGGACAGCATGGTCTGGGGCCAACGTCCTGACTTTC. Its translation: CASSFLRTAWSGANVLTF.

The chain uses TRBV7-2 and TRBJ2-5; TRBD2 matches 13 bases. CDR1 is SGHTA and CDR2 is FQGNSA in the germline V gene. The CDR3 runs to 16 residues. Trimming at V came to 5 bases and at J to 4 bases, leaving 7 bases not matched to a gene. The chain's CDR3 is CASSLTSGGAGETQYF. The DNA for the CDR3 is TGTGCCAGCAGCCTAACTAGCGGGGGGGCTGGAGAGACCCAGTACTTC.

The chain links TRBV29-1 to TRBJ1-5; TRBD1 is a possible D gene (5 bases). Germline V gene sequence: CDR1 SQVTM, CDR2 ANQGSEA. V dropped 4 bases and J dropped 0 bases, with 7 bases sitting between them. The CDR3 runs 13 residues. CDR3 coding DNA: TGCAGCGTTGTAGGGGTTAGCAATCAGCCCCAGCATTTT. Translated, it gives CSVVGVSNQPQHF.

This chain joins TRBV5-1 and TRBJ1-2; 11 nucleotides match TRBD1. Unmatched junction bases numbered 2, after V lost 0 bases and J lost 4 bases. Germline lookup yields CDR1 SGHRS and CDR2 YFSETQ. The CDR3 is made up of 15 amino acids. Here the CDR3 reads CASSLGTGGFYGYTF. The DNA for the CDR3 is TGCGCCAGCAGCTTGGGGACAGGGGGCTTCTATGGCTACACCTTC.

The chain couples TRBV30 to TRBJ2-5, with 7 positions matching TRBD2. Looked up from germline, CDR1 is GTSNPN and CDR2 is SVGIG (reference sequence). The CDR3 runs to 13 residues. The trim removed 4 bases at V and 5 bases at J, leaving 7 bases unmatched. CDR3 residues: CAWKVGSGETQYF. DNA for the CDR3: TGTGCCTGGAAAGTTGGTAGCGGGGAGACCCAGTACTTC. The complete variable domain, with remaining parts taken from reference TRBV30 and TRBJ2-5, reads SQTIHQWPATLVQPVGSPLSLECTVEGTSNPNLYWYRQAAGRGLQLLFYSVGIGQISSEVPQNLSASRPQDRQFILSSKKLLLSDSGFYLCAWKVGSGETQYFGPGTRLLVL.

The chain links TRBV29-1 to TRBJ2-7, with D uncertain. V was shortened by 8 bases and J by 0 bases, with 8 bases between the two germline ends. The CDR3 has 11 residues. Looked up from germline, CDR1 is SQVTM and CDR2 is ANQGSEA. The CDR3 region is CSIQSSYEQYF. CDR3 in DNA: TGCAGCATCCAATCCTCCTACGAGCAGTACTTC.

The chain employs TRBV11-2 and TRBJ2-7; 8 bases are a match to TRBD1. CDR1 and CDR2 from the germline V gene are SGHAT and FQNNGV. There are 15 residues in the CDR3. The V segment lost 5 bases and the J segment 3 bases; nucleotides outside the gene matches: 9. The DNA for the CDR3 is TGTGCCAGCAGCCCAGGGGCAGGGGGCTACTACGAGCAGTACTTC. Residues: CASSPGAGGYYEQYF. Full variable domain (missing parts from reference TRBV11-2 and TRBJ2-7): EAGVAQSPRYKIIEKRQSVAFWCNPISGHATLYWYQQILGQGPKLLIQFQNNGVVDDSQLPKDRFSAERLKGVDSTLKIQPAKLEDSAVYLCASSPGAGGYYEQYFGPGTRLTVT.

As regards this clone: The sample contains more than one DNA sequence encoding this CDR3. V and J are TRBV7-9 and TRBJ2-3, with 9 bases fitting TRBD2. Germline V CDR1 and CDR2: SEHNR, FQNEAQ (reference sequence). The CDR3 length is 16 residues. Trimming removed 0 bases from V and 1 base from J; junction bases left unmatched: 2. The CDR3 region is CASSLATSGGTDTQYF. CDR3 DNA sequence: TGTGCCAGCAGCTTAGCGACTAGCGGAGGCACAGATACGCAGTATTTT.

The V and J genes are TRBV27 and TRBJ2-1; 10 nucleotides line up with TRBD2. V dropped 3 bases and J dropped 3; count of bases not matched to a gene: 5. The V gene's germline CDR1 is MNHEY and CDR2 SMNVEV (reference sequence). The CDR3 contains 16 residues. The CDR3 is CASSFAASGGYNEQFF. CDR3 in DNA: TGTGCCAGCAGTTTCGCAGCTAGCGGGGGCTACAATGAGCAGTTCTTC.

This chain connects TRBV6-1 to TRBJ2-6; a weak D match, TRBD2 (5 bases). The CDR3 consists of 14 residues. V was shortened by 5 bases and J by 4 bases, with 9 bases between the two germline ends. Germline V gene sequence: CDR1 MNHNS, CDR2 SASEGT. The CDR3 DNA follows: TGTGCCAGCAGTCGGAGGTCAGGGGCCAACGTCCTGACTTTC. This codes for CASSRRSGANVLTF.

The chain couples TRBV5-1 to TRBJ2-1; 9 nucleotides line up with TRBD1. The CDR3 length is 19 residues. The junction had 10 bases not matched to a gene; V was cut back by 0 bases and J by 0 bases. The germline CDR1 and CDR2 sequences are SGHRS and YFSETQ. Here the CDR3 reads CASSLGGTGTTSSYNEQFF. The CDR3 DNA sequence: TGCGCCAGCAGCTTGGGGGGGACAGGGACGACGAGCTCCTACAATGAGCAGTTCTTC.

Only one count was recorded for this clone. The V gene is TRBV11-3, the J gene TRBJ2-5; 15 bases line up with TRBD2. Germline CDR1 and CDR2: SGHNT and YENEEA. V shed 4 bases and J 6 bases; nucleotides not matched to a gene: 6. The CDR3 extends over 16 amino acids. In DNA, the CDR3 is TGTGCCAGCAGCTCCCCGGGACTAGCGGGAGGAAAGACCCAGTACTTC. Protein product: CASSSPGLAGGKTQYF.

The chain combines TRBV7-2 with TRBJ1-1; maybe TRBD1 (6 bases). The CDR3 totals 16 residues. CDR1 is SGHTA and CDR2 is FQGNSA in the germline V gene. The V gene lost 0 bases and the J gene lost 2 bases, with 13 bases spanning the gap. The CDR3 coding sequence is TGTGCCAGCAGCTTAGCTCGACAGGCTCTCAACACTGAAGCTTTCTTT. Translation: CASSLARQALNTEAFF.